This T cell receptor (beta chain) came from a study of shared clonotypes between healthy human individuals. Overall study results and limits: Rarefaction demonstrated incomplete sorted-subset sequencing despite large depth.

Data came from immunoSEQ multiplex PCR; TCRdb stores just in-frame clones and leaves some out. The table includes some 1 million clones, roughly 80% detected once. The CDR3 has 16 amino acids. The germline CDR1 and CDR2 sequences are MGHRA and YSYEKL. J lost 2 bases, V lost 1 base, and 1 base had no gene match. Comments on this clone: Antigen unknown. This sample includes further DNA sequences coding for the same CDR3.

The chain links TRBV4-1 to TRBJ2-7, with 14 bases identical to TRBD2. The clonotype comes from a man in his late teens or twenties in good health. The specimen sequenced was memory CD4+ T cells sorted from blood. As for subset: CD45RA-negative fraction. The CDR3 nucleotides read TGCGCCAGCAGCCAAGGACTAGCGGGAGGGACCTACGAGCAGTACTTC. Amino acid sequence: CASSQGLAGGTYEQYF.